This TCR beta chain was sequenced for a study of glioma-infiltrating T cells. TCR alpha and beta CDR3 regions were amplified from RNA using iRepertoire nested multiplex PCR. TCRdb re-called the multiplex PCR reads through MiXCR, storing one row per CDR3 protein. The sample carries around 350,000 distinct CDR3 sequences, 41% recorded once. Germline V gene sequence: CDR1 SGHRS, CDR2 YFSETQ. This CDR3 contains 16 residues. J was trimmed by 2 bases and V by 5 bases; bases with no gene match: 10. Sequenced sample: glioma tissue, nonneoplastic brain tissue, or PBMCs (not recorded which). The TCR was taken from a human donor with low-grade glioma or glioblastoma, undergoing nonglioma brain surgery, or in good health (not recorded which). This chain joins TRBV5-1 and TRBJ2-3; 8 positions agree with TRBD1. CDR3 loop: CASSESRTGITDTQYF. The DNA for the CDR3 is TGCGCCAGCAGTGAGAGCCGGACAGGGATCACAGATACGCAGTATTTT.